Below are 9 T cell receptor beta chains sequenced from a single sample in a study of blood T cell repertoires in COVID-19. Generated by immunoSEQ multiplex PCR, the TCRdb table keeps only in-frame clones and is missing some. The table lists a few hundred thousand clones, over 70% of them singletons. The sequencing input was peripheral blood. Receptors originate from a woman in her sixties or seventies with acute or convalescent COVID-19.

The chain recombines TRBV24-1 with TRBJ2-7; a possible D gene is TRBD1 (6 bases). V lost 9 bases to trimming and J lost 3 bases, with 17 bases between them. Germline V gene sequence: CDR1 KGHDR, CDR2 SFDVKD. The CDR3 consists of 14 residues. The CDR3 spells CATAPTGSIYEQYF. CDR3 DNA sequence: TGTGCCACCGCCCCGACAGGTTCAATCTACGAGCAGTACTTC.

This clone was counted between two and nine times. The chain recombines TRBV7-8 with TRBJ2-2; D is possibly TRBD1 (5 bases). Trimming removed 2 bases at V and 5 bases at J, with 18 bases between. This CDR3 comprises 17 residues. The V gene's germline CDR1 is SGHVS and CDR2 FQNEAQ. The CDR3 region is CASSLNLDTARTGELFF. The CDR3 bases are TGTGCCAGCAGCTTAAACCTGGACACTGCCCGGACCGGGGAGCTGTTTTTT.

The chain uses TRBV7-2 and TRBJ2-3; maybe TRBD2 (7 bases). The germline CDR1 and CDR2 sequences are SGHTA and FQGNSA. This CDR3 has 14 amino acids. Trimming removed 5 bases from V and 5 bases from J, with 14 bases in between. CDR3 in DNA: TGTGCCAGCAGCCCGGGGGGCCGGGGAGATACGCAGTATTTT. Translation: CASSPGGRGDTQYF.

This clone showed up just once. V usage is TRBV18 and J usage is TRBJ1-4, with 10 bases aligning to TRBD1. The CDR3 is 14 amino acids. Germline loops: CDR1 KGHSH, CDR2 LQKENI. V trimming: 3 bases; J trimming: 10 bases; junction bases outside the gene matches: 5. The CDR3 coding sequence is TGTGCCAGCTCACCGGACAGGGGGGTAGGAAAACTGTTTTTT. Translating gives CASSPDRGVGKLFF. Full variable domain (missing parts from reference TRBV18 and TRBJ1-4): NAGVMQNPRHLVRRRGQEARLRCSPMKGHSHVYWYRQLPEEGLKFMVYLQKENIIDESGMPKERFSAEFPKEGPSILRIQQVVRGDSAAYFCASSPDRGVGKLFFGSGTQLSVL.

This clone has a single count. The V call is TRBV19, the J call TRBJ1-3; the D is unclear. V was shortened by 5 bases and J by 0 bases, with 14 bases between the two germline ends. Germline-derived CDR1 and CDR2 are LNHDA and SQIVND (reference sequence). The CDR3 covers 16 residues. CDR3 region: CASSSKTGSSGNTIYF. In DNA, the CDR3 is TGTGCCAGTAGTTCCAAGACTGGAAGCTCTGGAAACACCATATATTTT.

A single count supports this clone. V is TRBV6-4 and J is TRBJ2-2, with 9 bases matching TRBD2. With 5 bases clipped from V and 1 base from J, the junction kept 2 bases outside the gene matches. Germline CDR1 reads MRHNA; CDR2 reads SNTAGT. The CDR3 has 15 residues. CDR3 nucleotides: TGTGCCAGCAGTCTAGCGGGGAGGAACACCGGGGAGCTGTTTTTT. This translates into CASSLAGRNTGELFF.

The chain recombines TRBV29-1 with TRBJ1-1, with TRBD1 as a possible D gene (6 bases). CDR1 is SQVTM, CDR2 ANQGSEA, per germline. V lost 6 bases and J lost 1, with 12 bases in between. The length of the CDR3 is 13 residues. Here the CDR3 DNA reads TGCAGCGTCCTAAGGGGGAGGAACACTGAAGCTTTCTTT. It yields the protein CSVLRGRNTEAFF.

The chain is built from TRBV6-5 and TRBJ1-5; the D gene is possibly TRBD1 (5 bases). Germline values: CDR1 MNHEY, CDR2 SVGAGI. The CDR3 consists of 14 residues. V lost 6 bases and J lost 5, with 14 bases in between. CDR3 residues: CASRLAQGDQPQHF. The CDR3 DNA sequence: TGTGCCAGCAGGCTTGCCCAGGGCGATCAGCCCCAGCATTTT.

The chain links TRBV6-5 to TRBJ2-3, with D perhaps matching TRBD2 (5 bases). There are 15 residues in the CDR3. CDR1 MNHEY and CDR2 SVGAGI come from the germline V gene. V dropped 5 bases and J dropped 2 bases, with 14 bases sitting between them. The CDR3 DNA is TGTGCCAGCAGTCCGGATTGGGAGCTCACAGATACGCAGTATTTT. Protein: CASSPDWELTDTQYF.